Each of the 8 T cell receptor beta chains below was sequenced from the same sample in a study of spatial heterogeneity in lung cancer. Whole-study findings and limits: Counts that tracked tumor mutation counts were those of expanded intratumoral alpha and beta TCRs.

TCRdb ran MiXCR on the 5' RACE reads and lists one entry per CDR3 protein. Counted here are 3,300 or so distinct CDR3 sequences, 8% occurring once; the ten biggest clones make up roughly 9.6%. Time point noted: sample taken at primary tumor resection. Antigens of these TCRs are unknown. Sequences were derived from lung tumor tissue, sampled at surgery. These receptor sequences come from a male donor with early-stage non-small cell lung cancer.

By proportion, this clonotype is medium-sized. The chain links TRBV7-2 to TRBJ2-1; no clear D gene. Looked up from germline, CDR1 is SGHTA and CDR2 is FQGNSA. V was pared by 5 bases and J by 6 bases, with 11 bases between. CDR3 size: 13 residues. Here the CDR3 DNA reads TGTGCCAGCAGCCCCTACCTTAGCAATGAGCAGTTCTTC. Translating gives CASSPYLSNEQFF. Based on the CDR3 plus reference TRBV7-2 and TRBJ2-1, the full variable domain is GAGVSQSPSNKVTEKGKDVELRCDPISGHTALYWYRQSLGQGLEFLIYFQGNSAPDKSGLPSDRFSAERTGGSVSTLTIQRTQQEDSAVYLCASSPYLSNEQFFGPGTRLTVL.

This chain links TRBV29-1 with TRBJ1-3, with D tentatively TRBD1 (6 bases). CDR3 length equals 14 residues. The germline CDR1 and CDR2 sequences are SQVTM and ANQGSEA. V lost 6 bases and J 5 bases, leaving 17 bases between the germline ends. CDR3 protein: CSVSDGGARNTIYF. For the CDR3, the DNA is TGCAGCGTATCTGACGGGGGCGCGAGAAACACCATATATTTT.

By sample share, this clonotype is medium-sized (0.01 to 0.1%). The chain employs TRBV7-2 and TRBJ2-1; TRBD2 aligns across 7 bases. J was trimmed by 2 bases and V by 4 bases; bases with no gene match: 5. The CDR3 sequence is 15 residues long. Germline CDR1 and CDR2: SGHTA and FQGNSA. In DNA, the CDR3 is TGTGCCAGCAGCTCAGGAAGCGGGGCCTACAATGAGCAGTTCTTC. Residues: CASSSGSGAYNEQFF.

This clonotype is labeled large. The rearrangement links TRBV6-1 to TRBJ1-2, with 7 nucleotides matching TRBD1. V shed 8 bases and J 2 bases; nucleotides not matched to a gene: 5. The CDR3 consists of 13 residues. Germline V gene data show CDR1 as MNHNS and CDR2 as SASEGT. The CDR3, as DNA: TGTGCCAGCTATGGGACAGACAACTATGGCTACACCTTC. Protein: CASYGTDNYGYTF.

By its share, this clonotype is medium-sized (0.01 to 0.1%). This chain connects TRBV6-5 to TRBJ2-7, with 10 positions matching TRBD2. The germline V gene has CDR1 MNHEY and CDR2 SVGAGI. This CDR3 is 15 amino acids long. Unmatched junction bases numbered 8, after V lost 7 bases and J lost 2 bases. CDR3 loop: CASNRLAGVPYEQYF. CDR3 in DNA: TGTGCCAGCAATCGTCTAGCGGGGGTACCCTACGAGCAGTACTTC.

Here the CDR3 reads CASLESTGMVYEQYF. The CDR3 coding sequence is TGTGCCAGTTTGGAATCGACAGGGATGGTCTACGAGCAGTACTTC. The genes are TRBV7-9 and TRBJ2-7; TRBD1 matches at 7 bases. The V and J ends lost 9 bases and 3 bases, in that order; junction bases with no gene match: 14. Germline V CDR1 and CDR2: SEHNR, FQNEAQ (reference sequence). The CDR3 extends over 15 amino acids.

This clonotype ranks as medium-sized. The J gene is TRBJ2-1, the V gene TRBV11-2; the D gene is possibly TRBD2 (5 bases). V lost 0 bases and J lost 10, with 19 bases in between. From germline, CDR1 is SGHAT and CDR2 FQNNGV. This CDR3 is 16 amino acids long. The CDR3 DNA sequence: TGTGCCAGCAGCTTAGATCAGGCCAGCGGCGGCCGGGAGCAGTTCTTC. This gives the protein CASSLDQASGGREQFF.

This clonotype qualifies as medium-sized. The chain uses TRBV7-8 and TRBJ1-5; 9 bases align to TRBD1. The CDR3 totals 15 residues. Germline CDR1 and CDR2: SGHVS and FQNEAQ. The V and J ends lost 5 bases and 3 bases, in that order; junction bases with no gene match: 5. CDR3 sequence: CASSADRGDNQPQHF. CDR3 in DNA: TGTGCCAGCAGCGCGGACAGGGGAGACAATCAGCCCCAGCATTTT.